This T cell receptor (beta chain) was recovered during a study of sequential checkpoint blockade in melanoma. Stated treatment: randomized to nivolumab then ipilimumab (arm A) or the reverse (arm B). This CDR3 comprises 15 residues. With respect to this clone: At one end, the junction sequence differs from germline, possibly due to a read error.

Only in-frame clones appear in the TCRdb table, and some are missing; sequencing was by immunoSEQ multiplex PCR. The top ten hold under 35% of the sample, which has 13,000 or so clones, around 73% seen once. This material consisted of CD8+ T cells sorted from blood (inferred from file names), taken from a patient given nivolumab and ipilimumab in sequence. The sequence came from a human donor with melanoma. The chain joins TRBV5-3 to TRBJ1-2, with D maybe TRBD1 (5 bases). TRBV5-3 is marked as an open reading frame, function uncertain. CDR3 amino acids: CASSLIQDTLHGYTF. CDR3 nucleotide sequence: TGTGCCAGCAGCTTGATACAGGACACCCTGCATGGCTACACCTTC.